One and the same sample provided the 3 T cell receptor beta chains below, sequenced in a study of T-cell reconstitution after alpha-beta-depleted transplantation in children. Preparation of the TCRbeta library involved a method that used unique molecular identifiers. Using its own MiXCR run on the PCR reads, TCRdb lists one record per CDR3 protein. The sample has about 180,000 distinct CDR3 sequences, approximately 12% seen once. The sample consisted of PBMCs, taken before TCRalphabeta/CD19-depleted stem cell transplant. The receptors derive from a boy aged 2 to 10 with acute myeloid leukemia, due to receive a stem cell transplant.

This clonotype was counted many times. The genes are TRBV12-3 or TRBV12-4 and TRBJ1-3; TRBD1 is a possible D gene (5 bases). Trimming removed 6 bases at V and 2 bases at J, with 11 bases between. The CDR3 has 14 amino acids. The CDR3 coding sequence is TGTGCCAGCAGGAGGGACCGACCTGGAAACACCATATATTTT. Translating gives CASRRDRPGNTIYF.

This clonotype appeared many times. This chain links TRBV20-1 with TRBJ1-5; D perhaps matches TRBD1 (6 bases). Trimming shortened V by 3 bases and J by 5 bases, and 20 bases separated the two germline ends. The CDR3 consists of 16 residues. Germline lookup yields CDR1 DFQATT and CDR2 SNEGSKA (reference sequence). CDR3 DNA: TGCAGTGCTAGTTCGACAGGAGTTAGTGATGATCAGCCCCAGCATTTT. It translates to CSASSTGVSDDQPQHF.

This clonotype was seen at least ten times. The chain links TRBV4-1 to TRBJ2-7, with 10 bases that match TRBD2. CDR1 MGHRA and CDR2 YSYEKL come from the germline V gene. V dropped 0 bases and J dropped 12; count of bases not matched to a gene: 8. The CDR3 contains 14 residues. The CDR3 DNA sequence: TGCGCCAGCAGCCAAGATAACCTAGCGGGAGTGTGGTACTTC. This sequence encodes CASSQDNLAGVWYF.